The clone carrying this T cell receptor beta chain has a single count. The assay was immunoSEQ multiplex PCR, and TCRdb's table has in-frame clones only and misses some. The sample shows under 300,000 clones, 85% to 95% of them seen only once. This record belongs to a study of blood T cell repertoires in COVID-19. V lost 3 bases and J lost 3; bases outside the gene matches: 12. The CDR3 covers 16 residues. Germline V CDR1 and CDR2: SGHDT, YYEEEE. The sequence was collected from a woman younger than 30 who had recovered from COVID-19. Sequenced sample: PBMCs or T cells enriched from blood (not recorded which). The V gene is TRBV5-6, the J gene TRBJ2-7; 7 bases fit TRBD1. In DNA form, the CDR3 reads TGTGCCAGCAGCTGGAAAACGACAGGGCTTAACTACGAGCAGTACTTC. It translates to CASSWKTTGLNYEQYF.